The entry that follows covers one TCR beta chain sequence. Its antigen remains unknown. The data derive from a study of T cell responses to AZD1222 COVID-19 vaccine. Whole-study findings and limits: Baseline seropositives among AZD1222 recipients totaled only six. An increase in Spike-specific TCR breadth and depth was observed after two AZD1222 doses. Among the donors, most were white British and more were female, and clonal diversity was possibly underestimated.

The data were produced by immunoSEQ multiplex PCR, yet TCRdb's version contains in-frame clones alone and is incomplete. The sample lists about 180,000 clones; around nine tenths were seen once. V was pared by 2 bases and J by 4 bases, with 11 bases between. The CDR3 is 15 amino acids. Germline CDR1 MNHNS, CDR2 SASEGT. Sequencing used peripheral blood, obtained 28 days after the second AZD1222 dose. V usage is TRBV6-1 and J usage is TRBJ2-2; D gene uncertain. This clonotype originated in an adult who received the AZD1222 COVID-19 vaccine. The CDR3 protein is CASSESRLGTGELFF. The CDR3 DNA is TGTGCCAGCAGTGAATCGAGGTTGGGCACCGGGGAGCTGTTTTTT.